These 23 T cell receptor beta chains share one sample of origin, sequenced in a study of T cell responses to AZD1222 COVID-19 vaccine. This table comes from immunoSEQ multiplex PCR, and its TCRdb copy is limited to in-frame clones, with some not included. The data show 120,000 or so clones, roughly 87% seen once. The specimen comprised peripheral blood, sampled on day 0 of AZD1222 vaccination. The receptors originated from an adult in good health.

In its sample, this clone was seen a few times. J is TRBJ1-1 and V is TRBV19, with D maybe TRBD1 (5 bases). The CDR3 has 14 residues. Trimming stripped 2 bases from V and 4 bases from J, with 11 bases between. The germline CDR1 and CDR2 sequences are LNHDA and SQIVND (reference sequence). The CDR3 spells CASSISPTATEAFF. DNA for the CDR3: TGTGCCAGTAGTATATCTCCGACAGCCACTGAAGCTTTCTTT. The variable domain in full, completed from reference TRBV19 and TRBJ1-1, reads DGGITQSPKYLFRKEGQNVTLSCEQNLNHDAMYWYRQDPGQGLRLIYYSQIVNDFQKGDIAEGYSVSREKKESFPLTVTSAQKNPTAFYLCASSISPTATEAFFGQGTRLTVV.

The chain has TRBV18 and TRBJ1-6, with D maybe TRBD1 (6 bases). Germline V gene sequence: CDR1 KGHSH, CDR2 LQKENI. The CDR3 is 15 residues long. V was cut by 0 bases and J by 10 bases, with 13 bases left in between. The CDR3 DNA sequence: TGTGCCAGCTCACCACCGCGGGGGGCTAAGTCACCCCTCCACTTT. It codes for CASSPPRGAKSPLHF.

The chain is built from TRBV10-3 and TRBJ2-3; 7 bases match TRBD2. The CDR3 consists of 16 residues. Germline V gene data show CDR1 as ENHRY and CDR2 as SYGVKD. V trimming: 2 bases; J trimming: 0 bases; junction bases outside the gene matches: 5. CDR3: CAISEGLAESTDTQYF. In DNA form, the CDR3 reads TGTGCCATCAGTGAGGGGCTAGCGGAAAGCACAGATACGCAGTATTTT.

The chain couples TRBV6-5 to TRBJ1-4, with D possibly matching TRBD1 (5 bases). Deletions cut 6 bases from V and 5 bases from J, with 13 bases between. The CDR3 consists of 14 residues. Looked up from germline, CDR1 is MNHEY and CDR2 is SVGAGI. CDR3 nucleotides: TGTGCCAGCAGGGGGGGACTGCTGAATGAAAAACTGTTTTTT. As protein: CASRGGLLNEKLFF.

This chain links TRBV5-6 with TRBJ1-6; D perhaps matches TRBD1 (5 bases). CDR1 and CDR2 (germline): SGHDT, YYEEEE. V was cut by 1 base and J by 8 bases, with 13 bases left in between. This CDR3 is 15 amino acids long. The chain's CDR3 is CASSLRGYEYSPLHF. As DNA, the CDR3 is TGTGCCAGCAGCTTGAGGGGTTATGAATATTCACCCCTCCACTTT.

The chain links TRBV6-5 to TRBJ1-2; TRBD1 agrees at 10 bases. The CDR3 runs to 14 residues. V was pared by 7 bases and J by 5 bases, with 7 bases of the junction left unmatched. Looked up from germline, CDR1 is MNHEY and CDR2 is SVGAGI. For the CDR3, the DNA is TGTGCCAGCAAAATGGGACAGGGGTGGTATGGCTACACCTTC. It translates to CASKMGQGWYGYTF.

V usage is TRBV6-2 or TRBV6-3 and J usage is TRBJ2-3, with a weak D call TRBD2 (5 bases). CDR1 is MNHEY and CDR2 is SVGEGT in the germline V gene. The CDR3 runs 14 residues. Between the trimmed V and J ends, which lost 6 bases and 4 bases, there was a span of 14 bases. This CDR3 is CASSRQVGADTQYF. The CDR3 DNA reads TGTGCCAGCAGCCGGCAGGTCGGGGCAGATACGCAGTATTTT.

This clone was detected once. This rearrangement joins TRBV4-1 to TRBJ2-7; TRBD1 agrees at 10 bases. V lost 4 bases and J lost 2; bases outside the gene matches: 8. Germline V gene data show CDR1 as MGHRA and CDR2 as YSYEKL. The CDR3 extends over 16 amino acids. The CDR3, as DNA: TGCGCCAGCAGCCTCGGCCCGGGACAGGGGACCTACGAGCAGTACTTC. It yields the protein CASSLGPGQGTYEQYF.

The chain recombines TRBV5-1 with TRBJ1-2; the match to TRBD1 covers 7 bases. Germline V gene sequence: CDR1 SGHRS, CDR2 YFSETQ. V shed 0 bases, J shed 4 bases, and the junction held 3 bases outside the gene matches. The CDR3 consists of 14 residues. The CDR3 DNA is TGCGCCAGCAGCTTGGAAGCAGGGGGCTATGGCTACACCTTC. Its protein is CASSLEAGGYGYTF.

The chain carries TRBV10-1 and TRBJ2-3; 9 bases line up with TRBD2. V lost 5 bases to trimming and J lost 5 bases; unmatched junction nucleotides: 8. This CDR3 has 15 amino acids. Germline CDR1 is WNHNN and CDR2 is SYGVQD (reference sequence). This CDR3 reads CASSRLAGEGDTQYF. CDR3 DNA: TGCGCCAGCAGTAGGTTAGCGGGAGAGGGAGATACGCAGTATTTT.

This clone was observed a few times. This chain joins TRBV10-3 and TRBJ2-1; D uncertain. Germline lookup yields CDR1 ENHRY and CDR2 SYGVKD. Trimming took 2 bases from V and 7 from J, leaving 9 bases between them. The CDR3 has 13 amino acids. The CDR3 bases are TGTGCCATCAGTGAGATCCCGGAGAATGAGCAGTTCTTC. This gives the protein CAISEIPENEQFF.

The chain is built from TRBV11-3 and TRBJ2-6, with 9 bases fitting TRBD1. The CDR3 is made up of 19 amino acids. Germline loops: CDR1 SGHNT, CDR2 YENEEA. J was trimmed by 0 bases and V by 0 bases; bases with no gene match: 6. The CDR3 loop reads CASSLEWDRENSGANVLTF. CDR3 DNA sequence: TGTGCCAGCAGCTTAGAGTGGGACAGGGAAAACTCTGGGGCCAACGTCCTGACTTTC.

This chain joins TRBV3-1 (or the pseudogene TRBV3-2) and TRBJ2-5; the D gene could be TRBD1 or TRBD2 (5 bases each). CDR1 LGHDT and CDR2 YNNKEL come from the germline V gene (reference sequence). Trimming stripped 4 bases from V and 6 bases from J, with 15 bases between. This CDR3 is built from 14 residues. DNA for the CDR3: TGTGCCAGCAGCCCGGCCGTAACGGGGCAGACCCAGTACTTC. This encodes CASSPAVTGQTQYF.

This chain uses TRBV29-1 with TRBJ1-2; 7 bases fit TRBD1. Looked up from germline, CDR1 is SQVTM and CDR2 is ANQGSEA. This CDR3 contains 12 residues. V shed 1 base, J shed 8 bases, and the junction held 4 bases outside the gene matches. CDR3 amino acids: CSVEGQGGGYTF. CDR3 nucleotides: TGCAGCGTTGAAGGCCAGGGGGGCGGCTACACCTTC.

This chain links TRBV12-3 or TRBV12-4 with TRBJ1-1; D ambiguous. The V gene lost 2 bases and the J gene lost 4 bases, with 5 bases spanning the gap. The CDR3 runs 12 residues. DNA of the CDR3: TGTGCCAGCAGTTTATTTGGCACTGAAGCTTTCTTT. Residues: CASSLFGTEAFF.

The rearrangement uses TRBV7-6 and TRBJ2-1; 11 bases are a match to TRBD2. V gave up 5 bases and J gave up 0 bases; unmatched junction bases: 6. Per the germline V gene, CDR1 is SGHVS and CDR2 is FNYEAQ. This CDR3 spans 17 amino acids. The DNA of the CDR3 is TGTGCCAGCAGCCCCCGTAGCGGGAGGGCCTCCTACAATGAGCAGTTCTTC. This translates into CASSPRSGRASYNEQFF.

The chain uses TRBV4-2 and TRBJ2-1; 7 bases fit TRBD2. In germline, CDR1 is LGHNA, CDR2 YNFKEQ. V dropped 0 bases and J dropped 9; count of bases not matched to a gene: 8. CDR3 length: 15 residues. The chain's CDR3 is CASSQEGSLAVEQFF. The CDR3 DNA reads TGTGCCAGCAGCCAAGAAGGTAGCCTAGCGGTTGAGCAGTTCTTC.

The chain combines TRBV7-9 with TRBJ1-2; 10 bases fit TRBD1. The germline V gene has CDR1 SEHNR and CDR2 FQNEAQ (reference sequence). The CDR3 is 17 residues long. The junction had 13 bases not matched to a gene; V was cut back by 5 bases and J by 4 bases. The CDR3 DNA reads as TGTGCCAGCAGCGGATTCCTTGACAGGGGGCGAGGCTATGGCTACACCTTC. Its translation is CASSGFLDRGRGYGYTF.

The rearrangement links TRBV10-1 to TRBJ2-7; no clear D gene. Looked up from germline, CDR1 is WNHNN and CDR2 is SYGVQD (reference sequence). The CDR3 has 9 residues. V lost 10 bases to trimming and J lost 7 bases, with 8 bases between them. DNA of the CDR3: TGCGCCACCTACTTTGAGCAGTACTTC. Translated: CATYFEQYF.

The chain carries TRBV6-5 and TRBJ2-7, with a possible D match to TRBD2 (6 bases). Germline V gene data show CDR1 as MNHEY and CDR2 as SVGAGI. V lost 8 bases to trimming and J lost 0 bases, with 17 bases between them. This CDR3 region has 15 residues. The CDR3 nucleotides are TGTGCCAGCGGACGGGAGTGGGTCTCCTCCTACGAGCAGTACTTC. It encodes CASGREWVSSYEQYF.

This clone was counted a few times. The chain joins TRBV20-1 to TRBJ2-1, with 11 bases lining up with TRBD2. The CDR3 length is 16 residues. V lost 3 bases to trimming and J lost 3 bases; unmatched junction nucleotides: 7. Germline V gives CDR1 DFQATT, CDR2 SNEGSKA (reference sequence). Here the CDR3 reads CSASAPGLAVYNEQFF. CDR3 sequence (DNA): TGCAGTGCTAGTGCCCCGGGACTAGCGGTCTACAATGAGCAGTTCTTC.

This sequence joins TRBV7-2 and TRBJ2-7; D is perhaps TRBD2 (5 bases). The germline gives CDR1 SGHTA, CDR2 FQGNSA. This CDR3 spans 13 amino acids. V lost 5 bases and J lost 0, with 8 bases in between. In nucleotides, the CDR3 is TGTGCCAGCAGCGAAGACTACTCCTACGAGCAGTACTTC. This codes for CASSEDYSYEQYF.

This rearrangement joins TRBV7-3 to TRBJ2-3, with D perhaps matching TRBD2 (5 bases). CDR1 is SGHTA and CDR2 is FQGTGA in the germline V gene. This CDR3 spans 13 amino acids. The ends were cut back, 4 bases at V and 4 bases at J, with 9 bases in the middle. CDR3: CASSSFGADTQYF. The DNA of the CDR3 is TGTGCCAGCAGCTCGTTCGGGGCAGATACGCAGTATTTT.